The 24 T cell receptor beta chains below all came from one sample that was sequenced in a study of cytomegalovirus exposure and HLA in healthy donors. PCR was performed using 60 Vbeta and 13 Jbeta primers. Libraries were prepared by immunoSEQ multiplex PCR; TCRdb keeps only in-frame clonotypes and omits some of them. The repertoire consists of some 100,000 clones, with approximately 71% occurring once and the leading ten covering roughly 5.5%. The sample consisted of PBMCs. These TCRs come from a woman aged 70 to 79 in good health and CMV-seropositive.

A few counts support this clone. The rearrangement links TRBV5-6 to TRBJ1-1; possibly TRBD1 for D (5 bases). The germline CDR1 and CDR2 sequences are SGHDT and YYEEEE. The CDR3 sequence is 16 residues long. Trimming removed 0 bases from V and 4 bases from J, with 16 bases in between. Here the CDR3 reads CASSLEAVQGGTEAFF. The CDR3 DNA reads TGTGCCAGCAGCTTGGAGGCCGTGCAGGGAGGCACTGAAGCTTTCTTT.

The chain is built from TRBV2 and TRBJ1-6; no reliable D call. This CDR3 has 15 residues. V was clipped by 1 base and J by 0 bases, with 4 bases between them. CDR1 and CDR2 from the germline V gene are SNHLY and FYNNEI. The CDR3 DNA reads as TGTGCCAGCAGTGAAGTCGGCTCCTATAATTCACCCCTCCACTTT. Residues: CASSEVGSYNSPLHF.

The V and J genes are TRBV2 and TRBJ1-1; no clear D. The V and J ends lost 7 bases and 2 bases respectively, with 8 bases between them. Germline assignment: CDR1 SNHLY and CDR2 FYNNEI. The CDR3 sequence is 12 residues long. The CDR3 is CASKKANTEAFF. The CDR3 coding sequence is TGTGCCAGCAAGAAAGCCAACACTGAAGCTTTCTTT.

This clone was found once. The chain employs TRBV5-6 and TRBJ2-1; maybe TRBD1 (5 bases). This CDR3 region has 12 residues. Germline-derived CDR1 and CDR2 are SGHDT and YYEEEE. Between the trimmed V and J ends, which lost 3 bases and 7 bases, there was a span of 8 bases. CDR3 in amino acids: CASSWGWNEQFF. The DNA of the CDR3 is TGTGCCAGCAGCTGGGGCTGGAATGAGCAGTTCTTC.

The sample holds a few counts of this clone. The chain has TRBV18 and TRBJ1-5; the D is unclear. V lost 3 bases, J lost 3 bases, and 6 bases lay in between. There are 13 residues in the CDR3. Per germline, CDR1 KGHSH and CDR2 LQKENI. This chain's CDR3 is CASSPTDNQPQHF. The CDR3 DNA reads TGTGCCAGCTCACCGACTGACAATCAGCCCCAGCATTTT.

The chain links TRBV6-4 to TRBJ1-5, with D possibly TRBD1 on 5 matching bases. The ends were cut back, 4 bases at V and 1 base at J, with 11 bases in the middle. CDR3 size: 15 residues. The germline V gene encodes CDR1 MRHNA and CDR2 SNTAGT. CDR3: CASSGVTESNQPQHF. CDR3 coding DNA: TGTGCCAGCAGTGGGGTGACAGAGAGCAATCAGCCCCAGCATTTT.

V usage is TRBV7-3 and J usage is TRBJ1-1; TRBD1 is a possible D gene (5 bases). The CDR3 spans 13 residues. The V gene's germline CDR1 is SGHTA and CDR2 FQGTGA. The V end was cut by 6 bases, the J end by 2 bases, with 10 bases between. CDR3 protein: CASSPQGNTEAFF. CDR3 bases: TGTGCCAGCAGTCCTCAGGGAAACACTGAAGCTTTCTTT.

The CDR3 protein is CASKNGAGGGNSPLHF. The CDR3 bases are TGTGCCAGCAAAAATGGGGCAGGGGGCGGAAATTCACCCCTCCACTTT. This chain connects TRBV6-6 to TRBJ1-6, with 8 bases that match TRBD1. The germline V gene encodes CDR1 MNHNY and CDR2 SVGAGI (reference sequence). The CDR3 has 16 amino acids. Trimming cost V 7 bases and J 7 bases; bases outside gene matches: 12.

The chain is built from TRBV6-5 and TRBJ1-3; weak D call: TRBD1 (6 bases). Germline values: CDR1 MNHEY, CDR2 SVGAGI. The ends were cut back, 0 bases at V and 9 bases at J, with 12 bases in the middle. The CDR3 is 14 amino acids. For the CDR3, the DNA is TGTGCCAGCAGTTACTCGGCAGGGGCCCGCACCATATATTTT. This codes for CASSYSAGARTIYF.

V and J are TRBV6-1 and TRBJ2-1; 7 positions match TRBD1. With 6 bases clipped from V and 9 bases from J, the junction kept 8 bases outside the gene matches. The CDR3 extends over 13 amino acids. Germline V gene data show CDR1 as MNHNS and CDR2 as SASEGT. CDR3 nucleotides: TGTGCCAGCAGGCTGGGACAGACCCCTGAGCAGTTCTTC. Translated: CASRLGQTPEQFF.

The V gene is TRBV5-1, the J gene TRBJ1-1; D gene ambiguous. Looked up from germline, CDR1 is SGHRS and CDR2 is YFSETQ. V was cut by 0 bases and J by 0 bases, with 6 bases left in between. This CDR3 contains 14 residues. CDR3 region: CASSLDDLNTEAFF. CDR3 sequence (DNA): TGCGCCAGCAGCTTGGATGACTTGAACACTGAAGCTTTCTTT.

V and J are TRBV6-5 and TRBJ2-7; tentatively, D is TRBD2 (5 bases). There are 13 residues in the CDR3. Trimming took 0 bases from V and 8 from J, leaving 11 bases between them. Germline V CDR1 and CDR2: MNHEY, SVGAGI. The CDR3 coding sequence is TGTGCCAGCAGTTACTCGAGGGCCAGGCAGCAGTACTTC. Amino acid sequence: CASSYSRARQQYF.

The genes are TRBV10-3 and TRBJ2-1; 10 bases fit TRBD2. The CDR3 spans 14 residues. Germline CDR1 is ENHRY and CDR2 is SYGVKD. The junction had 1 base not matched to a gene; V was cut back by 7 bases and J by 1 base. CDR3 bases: TGTGCCATCACTAGCGGGGGATCCTACAATGAGCAGTTCTTC. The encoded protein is CAITSGGSYNEQFF.

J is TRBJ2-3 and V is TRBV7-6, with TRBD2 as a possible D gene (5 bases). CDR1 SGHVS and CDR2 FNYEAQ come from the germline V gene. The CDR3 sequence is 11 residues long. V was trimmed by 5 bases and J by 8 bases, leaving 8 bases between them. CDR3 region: CASSLGGTQYF. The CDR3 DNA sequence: TGTGCCAGCAGCCTTGGAGGTACGCAGTATTTT.

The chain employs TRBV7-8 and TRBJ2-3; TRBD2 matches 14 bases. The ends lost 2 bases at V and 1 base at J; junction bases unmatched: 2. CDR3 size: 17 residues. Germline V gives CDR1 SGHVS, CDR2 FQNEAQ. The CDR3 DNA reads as TGTGCCAGCAGCTTAATGGGACTAGCGGGGGGCACAGATACGCAGTATTTT. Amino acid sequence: CASSLMGLAGGTDTQYF.

CDR3 bases: TGTGCCAGCAGTTACTCGGAGGCTGCACGGGGCTACACCTTC. It is translated as CASSYSEAARGYTF. V and J are TRBV6-5 and TRBJ1-2, with no clear D. Trimming stripped 0 bases from V and 8 bases from J, with 13 bases between. The germline CDR1 and CDR2 sequences are MNHEY and SVGAGI. The CDR3 is 14 residues long.

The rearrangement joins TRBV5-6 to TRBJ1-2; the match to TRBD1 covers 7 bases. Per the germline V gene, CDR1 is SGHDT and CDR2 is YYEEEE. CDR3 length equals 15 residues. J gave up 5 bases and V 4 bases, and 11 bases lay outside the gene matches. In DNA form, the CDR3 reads TGTGCCAGCAGCCAAGGACAGGCCGGGGGATATGGCTACACCTTC. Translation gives CASSQGQAGGYGYTF.

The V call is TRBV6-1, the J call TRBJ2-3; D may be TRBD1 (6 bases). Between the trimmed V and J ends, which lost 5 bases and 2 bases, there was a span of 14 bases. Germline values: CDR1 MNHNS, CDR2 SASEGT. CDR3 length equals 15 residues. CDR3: CASSWTVPTTDTQYF. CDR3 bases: TGTGCCAGCAGTTGGACAGTGCCTACCACAGATACGCAGTATTTT.

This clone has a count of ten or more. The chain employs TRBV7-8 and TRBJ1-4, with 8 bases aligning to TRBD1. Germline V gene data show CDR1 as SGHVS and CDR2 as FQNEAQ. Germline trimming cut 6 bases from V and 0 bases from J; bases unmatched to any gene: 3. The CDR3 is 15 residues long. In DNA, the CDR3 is TGTGCCAGCAGGTTACAGGGGGCAACTAATGAAAAACTGTTTTTT. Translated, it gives CASRLQGATNEKLFF. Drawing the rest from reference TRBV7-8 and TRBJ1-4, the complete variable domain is GAGVSQSPRYKVAKRGQDVALRCDPISGHVSLFWYQQALGQGPEFLTYFQNEAQLDKSGLPSDRFFAERPEGSVSTLKIQRTQQEDSAVYLCASRLQGATNEKLFFGSGTQLSVL.

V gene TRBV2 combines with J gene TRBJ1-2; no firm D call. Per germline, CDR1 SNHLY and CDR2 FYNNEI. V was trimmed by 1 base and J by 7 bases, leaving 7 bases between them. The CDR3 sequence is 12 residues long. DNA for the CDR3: TGTGCCAGCAGTGAAGACAGCAGTGGCTACACCTTC. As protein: CASSEDSSGYTF.

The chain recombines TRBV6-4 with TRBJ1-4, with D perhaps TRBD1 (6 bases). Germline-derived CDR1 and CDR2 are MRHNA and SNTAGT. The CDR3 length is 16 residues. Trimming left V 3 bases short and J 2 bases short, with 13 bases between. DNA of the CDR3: TGTGCCAGCAGTGATGGGGACAACCCGACTAATGAAAAACTGTTTTTT. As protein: CASSDGDNPTNEKLFF.

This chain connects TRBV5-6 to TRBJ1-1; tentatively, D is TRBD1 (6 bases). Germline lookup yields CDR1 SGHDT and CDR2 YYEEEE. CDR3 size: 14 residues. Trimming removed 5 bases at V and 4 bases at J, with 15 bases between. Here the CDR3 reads CASSIVGGVTEAFF. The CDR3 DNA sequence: TGTGCCAGCAGTATTGTAGGGGGGGTCACTGAAGCTTTCTTT.

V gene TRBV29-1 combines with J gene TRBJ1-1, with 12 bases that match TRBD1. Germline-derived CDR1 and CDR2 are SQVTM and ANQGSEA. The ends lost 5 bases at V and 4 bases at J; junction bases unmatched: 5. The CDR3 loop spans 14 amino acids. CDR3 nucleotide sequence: TGCAGCGTTTTGGGGACAGGGGGCTCCACTGAAGCTTTCTTT. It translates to CSVLGTGGSTEAFF.

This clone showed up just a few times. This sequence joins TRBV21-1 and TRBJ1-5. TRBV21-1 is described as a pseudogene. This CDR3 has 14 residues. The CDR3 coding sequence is TGTGCCAGCAGCAAAGCCCTTTTAAATCAGCCCCAGCATTTT. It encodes CASSKALLNQPQHF.